The 25 T cell receptor beta chains presented below share a single source sample, sequenced in a study of T cell clonality in common variable immunodeficiency. TCRdb's table, derived via immunoSEQ multiplex PCR, lists solely in-frame clones and lacks some. The repertoire consists of over 45,000 clones, none detected only once. The sample consisted of peripheral blood mononuclear cells. All receptors come from a person between 18 and 69 years old in good health.

The sample holds a few counts of this clone. The DNA ends 3 residues before the CDR3 does, and the rest of the CDR3 is filled in from the germline J gene. The rearrangement uses TRBV20-1 and TRBJ2-1; the match to TRBD2 covers 14 bases. The V and J ends lost 6 bases and 0 bases, in that order; junction bases with no gene match: 10. This CDR3 has 18 residues. In germline, CDR1 is DFQATT, CDR2 SNEGSKA (reference sequence). CDR3 sequence reads: CSAQPGLAGVASYNEQFF. CDR3 DNA (partial): TGCAGTGCGCAACCGGGACTAGCGGGAGTGGCCTCCTACAATGAG.

This clone was detected many times. The CDR3 end falls 3 residues outside the read, so it is completed with the germline J gene. This chain joins TRBV9 and TRBJ2-2; D not certain. From germline, CDR1 is SGDLS and CDR2 YYNGEE. The length of the CDR3 is 12 residues. V shed 7 bases and J shed 0 bases, with 4 bases lying between them. The DNA read from the CDR3 is TGTGCCAGCTCCGCGAACACCGGGGAG. Protein sequence: CASSANTGE. The entire CDR3 protein reads CASSANTGELFF.

This clone was counted at least ten times. The read ends 3 residues shy of where the CDR3 ends; the end is completed using the germline J gene. V gene TRBV19 combines with J gene TRBJ1-5; 8 nucleotides agree with TRBD1. Germline assignment: CDR1 LNHDA and CDR2 SQIVND (reference sequence). There are 11 residues in the CDR3. The CDR3: CASQGTGPQHF. The sequenced CDR3 bases are TGTGCCAGCCAAGGGACAGGTCCC.

This clone was recorded at least ten times. The read falls 3 residues short of the CDR3 end, and the missing part is taken from the germline J gene. This chain connects TRBV7-9 to TRBJ2-7; 8 bases align to TRBD1. The CDR3 runs to 15 residues. Per the germline V gene, CDR1 is SEHNR and CDR2 is FQNEAQ (reference sequence). V gave up 5 bases and J gave up 3 bases; unmatched junction bases: 9. The CDR3 region is CASSGEQGVNYEQYF. CDR3 DNA (partial): TGTGCCAGCAGCGGGGAACAGGGGGTCAACTACGAG. Full variable domain (outside the CDR3, taken from reference TRBV7-9 and TRBJ2-7): DTGVSQNPRHKITKRGQNVTFRCDPISEHNRLYWYRQTLGQGPEFLTYFQNEAQLEKSRLLSDRFSAERPKGSFSTLEIQRTEQGDSAMYLCASSGEQGVNYEQYFGPGTRLTVT.

This clone was seen ten or more times. The observed sequence ends 3 residues before the CDR3 terminus, with the missing tail filled in from the germline J gene. The chain has TRBV6-4 and TRBJ2-3; a weak D match, TRBD1 (6 bases). The CDR3 covers 13 residues. Trimming pared 2 bases from V and 3 bases from J, leaving 6 bases between. The germline V gene has CDR1 MRHNA and CDR2 SNTAGT. The CDR3 DNA, read in part, is TGTGCCAGCAGTGACGGGACAACAGATACG. Its protein is CASSDGTTDT. The full CDR3 protein is CASSDGTTDTQYF.

This clone has at least ten counts. The CDR3 end lies 3 residues beyond the end of the read and is filled in from the germline J gene. This rearrangement joins TRBV12-5 to TRBJ2-1; 8 bases fit TRBD1. The CDR3 extends over 15 amino acids. Per germline, CDR1 LGHNT and CDR2 FRNRAP. V was clipped by 1 base and J by 5 bases; unmatched bases: 4. The CDR3 bases that were read are TGTGCTAGTGGTTTGGGACAGGGGACTCACAATGAG. Translation: CASGLGQGTHNE. The CDR3 in full is CASGLGQGTHNEQFF.

This clone appeared many times. The read falls 3 residues short of the CDR3 end, and the missing part is taken from the germline J gene. The J gene is TRBJ2-5, the V gene TRBV12-3 or TRBV12-4; 14 bases are a match to TRBD2. The CDR3 spans 19 residues. Trimming at V came to 2 bases and at J to 4 bases, leaving 12 bases not matched to a gene. CDR3 residues: CASSLWGLAGVGGGETQYF. Incomplete CDR3 DNA: TGTGCCAGCAGTTTATGGGGACTAGCGGGGGTCGGGGGAGGAGAGACC.

This clone was detected ten times or more. The CDR3 goes on 3 residues after the read ends, and that part is filled in from the germline J gene. V and J are TRBV6-2 or TRBV6-3 and TRBJ2-5, with 7 nucleotides matching TRBD1. The junction had 9 bases not matched to a gene; V was cut back by 4 bases and J by 7 bases. Germline V lookup: CDR1 MNHEY, CDR2 SVGEGT. CDR3 length: 14 residues. CDR3 region: CASSSLDRTLTQYF. CDR3 DNA, as far as it was read: TGTGCCAGCAGTTCCCTGGACAGGACTCTGACC.

To note about this clone: The read gets to within 3 residues of the CDR3 end, and the germline J gene fills in the rest. This chain links TRBV7-9 with TRBJ2-2; TRBD1 might be the D (6 bases). Germline V lookup: CDR1 SEHNR, CDR2 FQNEAQ (reference sequence). This CDR3 comprises 15 residues. CDR3 region: CASSLGEQGWEKLFF. The sequenced part of the CDR3 DNA is TGTGCCAGCAGCTTAGGGGAACAGGGCTGGGAAAAG.

With regard to this clone: The CDR3 end falls 3 residues outside the read, so it is completed with the germline J gene. V usage is TRBV7-9 and J usage is TRBJ1-1; D may be TRBD1 (5 bases). There are 14 residues in the CDR3. V lost 2 bases and J 5 bases, leaving 12 bases between the germline ends. CDR1 and CDR2 from the germline V gene are SEHNR and FQNEAQ (reference sequence). This CDR3 reads CASSLSSKGTEAFF. The sequenced part of the CDR3 DNA is TGTGCCAGCAGCTTAAGCTCTAAGGGGACTGAA.

Regarding this clone: The CDR3 end lies 3 residues beyond the end of the read and is filled in from the germline J gene. In the same sample, other DNA sequences code for this CDR3. The rearrangement links TRBV19 to TRBJ1-3, with D perhaps TRBD1 (5 bases). The CDR3 totals 17 residues. Trimming left V 5 bases short and J 0 bases short, with 17 bases between. The germline gives CDR1 LNHDA, CDR2 SQIVND (reference sequence). Partial CDR3 DNA: TGTGCCAGTAGTCTGGACATGCGGCTACTCTCTGGAAACACC. Residues: CASSLDMRLLSGNT. The entire CDR3 protein is CASSLDMRLLSGNTIYF.

This clone was observed a handful of times. The read ends 3 residues before the CDR3 terminus; that terminus is restored from the germline J gene. This chain joins TRBV11-3 and TRBJ2-1; D unclear. CDR3 size: 13 residues. Trimming shortened V by 1 base and J by 9 bases, and 10 bases separated the two germline ends. Germline lookup yields CDR1 SGHNT and CDR2 YENEEA. CDR3 region: CASSLASSSEQFF. The sequenced CDR3 bases are TGTGCCAGCAGCTTAGCGAGTAGTTCTGAG.

This clone was seen repeatedly, ten times or more. The read falls 3 residues short of the CDR3 end, and the missing part is taken from the germline J gene. The gene calls are TRBV23-1 and TRBJ1-4; maybe TRBD1 (6 bases). TRBV23-1 is flagged as an ORF with uncertain function. CDR3 length equals 14 residues. CDR3 DNA, as far as it was read: TGCGCCAGCAGTCTAAAGGGACAAACTGGGAAA. This translates into CASSLKGQTGK. The CDR3 in its entirety is CASSLKGQTGKLFF.

This clone was seen at least ten times. The read finishes 3 residues shy of the CDR3 end, and the germline J gene is used to complete it. This chain connects TRBV20-1 to TRBJ2-5; 8 bases are shared with TRBD1. From germline, CDR1 is DFQATT and CDR2 SNEGSKA (reference sequence). This CDR3 has 14 residues. The V gene end was trimmed by 6 bases and the J gene end by 5 bases; junction bases not matched to a gene: 11. CDR3 protein: CSAPMGQVKETQYF. The sequenced part of the CDR3 DNA is TGCAGTGCCCCCATGGGACAGGTAAAGGAGACC.

Ten or more counts support this clone. The CDR3 end lies 3 residues beyond the end of the read and is filled in from the germline J gene. V gene TRBV20-1 combines with J gene TRBJ2-3, with D possibly TRBD1 on 5 matching bases. The CDR3 is 14 amino acids. CDR1 and CDR2 from the germline V gene are DFQATT and SNEGSKA (reference sequence). The DNA read from the CDR3 is TGCAGTGCTAGAGAGACGACAGCAAGTCAGCCG. Translated, it gives CSARETTASQP. The whole CDR3 protein is CSARETTASQPQYF.

This clone occurred many times. The CDR3 end lies 3 residues beyond the end of the read and is filled in from the germline J gene. J is TRBJ1-1 and V is TRBV12-3 or TRBV12-4; 7 nucleotides agree with TRBD1. CDR3 length equals 14 residues. J was trimmed by 5 bases and V by 6 bases; bases with no gene match: 9. The CDR3 loop reads CASRLEGAGTEAFF. The part of the CDR3 DNA that was read is TGTGCCAGCAGGCTCGAGGGGGCCGGGACTGAA.

As to this clone: The read finishes 3 residues shy of the CDR3 end, and the germline J gene is used to complete it. The chain carries TRBV20-1 and TRBJ2-3; TRBD2 matches at 8 bases. Germline V gene sequence: CDR1 DFQATT, CDR2 SNEGSKA (reference sequence). The CDR3 runs to 14 residues. CDR3 DNA (partial): TGCAGTGCTCGCGACCGGGGGGGAAATCAGCCG. This translates into CSARDRGGNQP. The whole CDR3 sequence is CSARDRGGNQPQYF.

This clone has at least ten counts. With the read ending 3 residues before the CDR3 end, the germline J gene is used to fill in that end. V is TRBV30 and J is TRBJ2-7, with TRBD1 matching 9 bases. CDR1 and CDR2 (germline): GTSNPN, SVGIG (reference sequence). Trimming took 6 bases from V and 3 from J; bases not matched to a gene: 12. This CDR3 has 15 amino acids. The part of the CDR3 DNA that was read is TGTGCCTGTTATGACCCGGGACAGGGTGACTACGAG. It encodes CACYDPGQGDYE. The entire CDR3 is CACYDPGQGDYEQYF.

At least ten counts were recorded for this clone. Here the CDR3 reads CSSRDRGTTGELFF. The sequenced CDR3 bases are TGCAGCTCTAGGGACAGGGGGACCACCGGGGAG. This rearrangement joins TRBV29-1 to TRBJ2-2; 11 bases match TRBD1. From the germline J gene comes the end of the CDR3, since the read stops 3 residues before it. Losses at the gene ends were 8 bases for V and 4 bases for J; bases not matched to a gene: 6. The CDR3 totals 14 residues. Germline V lookup: CDR1 SQVTM, CDR2 ANQGSEA.

This clone has at least ten counts. The read terminates 3 residues ahead of where the CDR3 ends, so the germline J gene completes it. This sequence joins TRBV20-1 and TRBJ2-7; 7 bases align to TRBD1. Unmatched junction bases numbered 11, after V lost 6 bases and J lost 3 bases. This CDR3 spans 14 amino acids. The germline V gene encodes CDR1 DFQATT and CDR2 SNEGSKA (reference sequence). CDR3 bases read: TGCAGTGCCCAGGACAGGTCCAGCCACTACGAG. Residues: CSAQDRSSHYE. The entire CDR3 reads CSAQDRSSHYEQYF.

This clone was seen ten or more times. The read ends 3 residues before the CDR3 terminus; that terminus is restored from the germline J gene. The V and J genes are TRBV6-2 or TRBV6-3 and TRBJ1-6; D possibly corresponds to TRBD1 (6 bases). With 7 bases removed from V and 2 bases from J, the gap between germline ends came to 15 bases. The CDR3 runs to 16 residues. The germline CDR1 and CDR2 sequences are MNHEY and SVGEGT. The CDR3 loop is CASITPRGAYNSPLHF. CDR3 bases read: TGTGCCAGCATCACCCCCAGGGGCGCCTATAATTCACCC.

A remark on this clone: Read coverage stops 3 residues before the CDR3 terminus; the germline J gene supplies the remainder. The chain couples TRBV2 to TRBJ2-5, with a possible D match to TRBD1 (6 bases). The CDR3 totals 13 residues. The germline CDR1 and CDR2 sequences are SNHLY and FYNNEI. V was cut by 8 bases and J by 2 bases, with 12 bases left in between. CDR3 DNA, as far as it was read: TGTGCCAGCGGGGGCGGACAGCAAGAGACC. It encodes CASGGGQQET. The whole CDR3 protein is CASGGGQQETQYF.

Ten or more counts support this clone. The sequence runs out 3 residues before the end of the CDR3; the remainder is reconstructed from the germline J gene. This chain joins TRBV6-1 and TRBJ2-7; 7 positions agree with TRBD1. The V gene end was trimmed by 2 bases and the J gene end by 0 bases; junction bases not matched to a gene: 7. CDR3 length: 16 amino acids. CDR1 is MNHNS and CDR2 is SASEGT in the germline V gene. CDR3 amino acids: CASSEHIRGSSYEQYF. Incomplete CDR3 DNA: TGTGCCAGCAGTGAACACATCAGGGGGAGCTCCTACGAG.

With respect to this clone: From the germline J gene comes the end of the CDR3, since the read stops 3 residues before it. The J gene is TRBJ2-1, the V gene TRBV19, with 8 bases that match TRBD2. V gave up 7 bases and J gave up 8 bases; unmatched junction bases: 7. Germline assignment: CDR1 LNHDA and CDR2 SQIVND (reference sequence). The CDR3 length is 13 residues. The CDR3 is CASNPRGAYEQFF. CDR3 bases read: TGTGCCAGTAATCCGCGGGGGGCCTATGAG.

With respect to this clone: The CDR3 end lies 3 residues beyond the end of the read and is filled in from the germline J gene. The chain joins TRBV18 to TRBJ1-2, with D unresolved. Germline CDR1 reads KGHSH; CDR2 reads LQKENI. V lost 3 bases, J lost 2 bases, and 16 bases lay in between. The CDR3 consists of 16 residues. The CDR3 spells CASSPRSQASNYGYTF. The sequenced CDR3 bases are TGTGCCAGCTCACCCCGCTCTCAAGCTTCCAACTATGGC.